This T cell receptor (beta chain) is from a study of identical twins. CDR1 is SGHTA, CDR2 FQGNSA, per germline. Trimming cost V 5 bases and J 4 bases; bases outside gene matches: 7. The CDR3 covers 15 residues. Healthy Caucasian individuals made up all the donors. TCRdb re-analysed the 5' RACE reads in MiXCR, keeping a single row per CDR3 protein. Of approximately 1.8 million distinct CDR3 sequences listed, more than 30% are singletons. As for this clonotype: Its antigen is unknown.

Study results and limitations: A lower insertion count was a feature of abundant cord blood beta clonotypes, with no such feature in memory repertoires. Within monozygotic twins, out-of-frame TCR alpha sharing was underestimated by the models.

Sequencing was carried out using cord blood. The chain is built from TRBV7-2 and TRBJ2-1; TRBD2 agrees at 8 bases. The clonotype originates from a newborn girl in good health. In nucleotides, the CDR3 is TGTGCCAGCAGCCCCCCTAGCGGGCGTTACAATGAGCAGTTCTTC. Translation: CASSPPSGRYNEQFF.